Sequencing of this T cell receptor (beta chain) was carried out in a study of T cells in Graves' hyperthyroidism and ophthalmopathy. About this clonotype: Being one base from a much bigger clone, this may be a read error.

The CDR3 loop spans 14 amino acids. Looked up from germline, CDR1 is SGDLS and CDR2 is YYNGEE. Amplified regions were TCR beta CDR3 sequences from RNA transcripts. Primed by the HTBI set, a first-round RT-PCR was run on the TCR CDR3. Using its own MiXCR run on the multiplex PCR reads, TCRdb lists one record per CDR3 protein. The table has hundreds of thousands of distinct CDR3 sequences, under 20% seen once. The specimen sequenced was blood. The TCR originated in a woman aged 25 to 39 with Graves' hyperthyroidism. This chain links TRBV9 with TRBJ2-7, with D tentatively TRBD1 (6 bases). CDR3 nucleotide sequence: TGTGCCGGCAGCGTAGGGGGAGTTCCTTACGAGCAGTACTTC. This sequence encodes CAGSVGGVPYEQYF.